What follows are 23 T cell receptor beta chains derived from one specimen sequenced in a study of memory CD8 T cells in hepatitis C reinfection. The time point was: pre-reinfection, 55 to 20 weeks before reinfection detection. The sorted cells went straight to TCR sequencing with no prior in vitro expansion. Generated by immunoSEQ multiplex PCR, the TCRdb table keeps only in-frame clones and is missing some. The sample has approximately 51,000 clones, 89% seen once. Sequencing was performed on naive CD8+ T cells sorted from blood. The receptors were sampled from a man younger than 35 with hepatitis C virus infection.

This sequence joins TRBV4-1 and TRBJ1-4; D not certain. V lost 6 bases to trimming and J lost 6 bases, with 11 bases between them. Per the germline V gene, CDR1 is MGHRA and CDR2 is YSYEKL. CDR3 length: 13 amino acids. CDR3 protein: CASRSEGDEKLFF. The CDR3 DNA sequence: TGCGCCAGCAGGAGTGAGGGAGATGAAAAACTGTTTTTT.

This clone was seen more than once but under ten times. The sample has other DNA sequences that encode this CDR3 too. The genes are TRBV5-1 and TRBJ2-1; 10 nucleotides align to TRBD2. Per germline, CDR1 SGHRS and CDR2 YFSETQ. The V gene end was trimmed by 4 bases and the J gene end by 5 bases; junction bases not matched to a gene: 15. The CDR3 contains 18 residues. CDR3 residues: CASSPGRAGGDFDNEQFF. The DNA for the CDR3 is TGCGCCAGCAGCCCTGGGCGAGCGGGAGGGGATTTCGACAATGAGCAGTTCTTC. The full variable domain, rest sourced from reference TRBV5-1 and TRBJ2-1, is KAGVTQTPRYLIKTRGQQVTLSCSPISGHRSVSWYQQTPGQGLQFLFEYFSETQRNKGNFPGRFSGRQFSNSRSEMNVSTLELGDSALYLCASSPGRAGGDFDNEQFFGPGTRLTVL.

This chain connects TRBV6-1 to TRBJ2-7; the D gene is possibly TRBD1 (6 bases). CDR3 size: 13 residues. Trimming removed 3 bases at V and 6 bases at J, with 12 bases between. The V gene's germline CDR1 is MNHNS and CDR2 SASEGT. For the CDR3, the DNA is TGTGCCAGCAGTGACTTGACAGGAGTCGAGCAGTACTTC. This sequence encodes CASSDLTGVEQYF.

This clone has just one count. CDR3 nucleotides: TGTGCCAGCAGCGTGGGTAGCGGAAGCACAGATACGCAGTATTTT. Translation gives CASSVGSGSTDTQYF. The gene calls are TRBV9 and TRBJ2-3; perhaps TRBD2 as D (6 bases). Germline V gene data show CDR1 as SGDLS and CDR2 as YYNGEE. Between the trimmed V and J ends, which lost 2 bases and 0 bases, there was a span of 10 bases. The CDR3 is 15 amino acids. Drawing the rest from reference TRBV9 and TRBJ2-3, the complete variable domain is DSGVTQTPKHLITATGQRVTLRCSPRSGDLSVYWYQQSLDQGLQFLIQYYNGEERAKGNILERFSAQQFPDLHSELNLSSLELGDSALYFCASSVGSGSTDTQYFGPGTRLTVL.

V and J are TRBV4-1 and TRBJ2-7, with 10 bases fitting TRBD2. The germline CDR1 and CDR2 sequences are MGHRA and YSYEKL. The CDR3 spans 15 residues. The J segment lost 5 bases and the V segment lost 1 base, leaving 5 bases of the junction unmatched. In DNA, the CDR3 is TGCGCCAGCAGCCAAGCGTCTAGCGGGAGCGACGAGCAGTACTTC. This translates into CASSQASSGSDEQYF.

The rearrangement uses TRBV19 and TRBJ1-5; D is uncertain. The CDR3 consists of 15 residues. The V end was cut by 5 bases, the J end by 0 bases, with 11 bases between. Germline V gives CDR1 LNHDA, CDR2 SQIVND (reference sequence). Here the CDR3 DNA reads TGTGCCAGTAGTGTAGGAAGCTATAGCAATCAGCCCCAGCATTTT. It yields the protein CASSVGSYSNQPQHF.

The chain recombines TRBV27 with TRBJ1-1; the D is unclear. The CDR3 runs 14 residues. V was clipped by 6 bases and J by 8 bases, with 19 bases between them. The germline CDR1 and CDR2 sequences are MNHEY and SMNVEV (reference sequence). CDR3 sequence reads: CASRQHQRPPEAFF. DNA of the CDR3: TGTGCCAGCAGGCAACATCAGAGGCCTCCCGAAGCTTTCTTT.

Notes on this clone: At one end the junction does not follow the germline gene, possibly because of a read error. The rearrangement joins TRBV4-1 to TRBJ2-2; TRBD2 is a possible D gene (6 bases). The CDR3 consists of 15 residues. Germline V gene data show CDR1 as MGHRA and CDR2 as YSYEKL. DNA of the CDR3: TGCGCCAGCAGTCAAGGGGCGGGAAACACCGGGGAGCTGTTTTTT. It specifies CASSQGAGNTGELFF.

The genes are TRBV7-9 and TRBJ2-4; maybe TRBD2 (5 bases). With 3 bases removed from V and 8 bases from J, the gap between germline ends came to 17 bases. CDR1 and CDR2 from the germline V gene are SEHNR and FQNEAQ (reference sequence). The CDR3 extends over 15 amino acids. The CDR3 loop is CASSLPGKPRDIQYF. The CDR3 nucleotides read TGTGCCAGCAGCTTGCCCGGGAAGCCGAGGGACATTCAGTACTTC.

The CDR3 sequence is CASSGRTSGSPGWETQYF. The CDR3, as DNA: TGTGCCAGCAGCGGCAGGACTAGCGGGAGCCCGGGATGGGAGACCCAGTACTTC. The chain carries TRBV9 and TRBJ2-5; 13 positions agree with TRBD2. V lost 3 bases and J lost 5; bases outside the gene matches: 13. Germline CDR1 is SGDLS and CDR2 is YYNGEE. The CDR3 consists of 18 residues.

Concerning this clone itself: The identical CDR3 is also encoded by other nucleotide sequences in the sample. The CDR3 DNA sequence: TGTGCCAGCAGTTACTCGACAGCCCGGAGTGAGCAGTTCTTC. This sequence encodes CASSYSTARSEQFF. The chain recombines TRBV6-5 with TRBJ2-1; the D gene is possibly TRBD1 (5 bases). Germline values: CDR1 MNHEY, CDR2 SVGAGI. V lost 0 bases, J lost 9 bases, and 12 bases lay in between. CDR3 length equals 14 residues.

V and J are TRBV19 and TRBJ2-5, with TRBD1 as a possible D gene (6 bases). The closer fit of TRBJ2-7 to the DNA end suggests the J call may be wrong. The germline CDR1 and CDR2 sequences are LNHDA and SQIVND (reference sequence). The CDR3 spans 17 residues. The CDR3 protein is CASSTRFESGDLYEQYF. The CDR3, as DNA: TGTGCCAGTAGTACCCGGTTTGAGTCAGGGGACCTCTACGAGCAGTACTTC.

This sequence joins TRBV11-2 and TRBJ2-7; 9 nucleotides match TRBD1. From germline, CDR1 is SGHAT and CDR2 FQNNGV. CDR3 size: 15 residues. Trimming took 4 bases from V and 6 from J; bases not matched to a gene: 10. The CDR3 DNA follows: TGTGCCAGCAGCTCCGGGACAGGGAAACTCTCCGAGCAGTACTTC. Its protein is CASSSGTGKLSEQYF. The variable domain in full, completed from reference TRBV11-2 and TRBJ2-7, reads EAGVAQSPRYKIIEKRQSVAFWCNPISGHATLYWYQQILGQGPKLLIQFQNNGVVDDSQLPKDRFSAERLKGVDSTLKIQPAKLEDSAVYLCASSSGTGKLSEQYFGPGTRLTVT.

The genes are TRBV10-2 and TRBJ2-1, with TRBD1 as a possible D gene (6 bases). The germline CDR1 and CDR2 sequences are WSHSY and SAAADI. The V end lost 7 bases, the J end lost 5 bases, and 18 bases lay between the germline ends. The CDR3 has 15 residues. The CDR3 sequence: CASTPEGGHNNEQFF. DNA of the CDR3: TGCGCCAGCACCCCCGAAGGGGGTCATAACAATGAGCAGTTCTTC.

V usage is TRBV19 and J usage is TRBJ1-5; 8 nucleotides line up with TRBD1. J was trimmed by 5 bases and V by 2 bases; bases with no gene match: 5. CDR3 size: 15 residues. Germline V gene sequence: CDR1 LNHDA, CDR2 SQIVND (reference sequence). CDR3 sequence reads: CASSILSRGHQPQHF. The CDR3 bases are TGTGCCAGTAGTATATTGTCCAGGGGGCATCAGCCCCAGCATTTT.

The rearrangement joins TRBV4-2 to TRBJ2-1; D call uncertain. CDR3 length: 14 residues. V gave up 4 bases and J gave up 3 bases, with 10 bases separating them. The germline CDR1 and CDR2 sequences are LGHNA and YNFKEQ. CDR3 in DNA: TGTGCCAGCAGCCTCCTTGGCGGCTACAATGAGCAGTTCTTC. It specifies CASSLLGGYNEQFF.

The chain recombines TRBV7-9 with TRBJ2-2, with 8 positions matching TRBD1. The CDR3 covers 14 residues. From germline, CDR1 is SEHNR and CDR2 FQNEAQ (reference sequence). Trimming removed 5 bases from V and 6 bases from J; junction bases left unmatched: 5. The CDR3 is CASSLLTGAGELFF. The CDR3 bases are TGTGCCAGCAGCCTCCTGACAGGGGCCGGGGAGCTGTTTTTT.

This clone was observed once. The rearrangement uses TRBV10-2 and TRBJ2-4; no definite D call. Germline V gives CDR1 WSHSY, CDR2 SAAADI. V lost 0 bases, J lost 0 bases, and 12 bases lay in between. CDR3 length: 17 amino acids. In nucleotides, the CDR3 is TGCGCCAGCAGTGAGTCGGGCCTGGCGTCAGCCAAAAACATTCAGTACTTC. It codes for CASSESGLASAKNIQYF.

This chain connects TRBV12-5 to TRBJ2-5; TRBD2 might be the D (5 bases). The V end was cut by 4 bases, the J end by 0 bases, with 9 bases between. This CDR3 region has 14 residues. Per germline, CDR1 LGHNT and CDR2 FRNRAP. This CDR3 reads CASGSGSYQETQYF. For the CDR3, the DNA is TGTGCTAGTGGTTCGGGATCCTACCAAGAGACCCAGTACTTC.

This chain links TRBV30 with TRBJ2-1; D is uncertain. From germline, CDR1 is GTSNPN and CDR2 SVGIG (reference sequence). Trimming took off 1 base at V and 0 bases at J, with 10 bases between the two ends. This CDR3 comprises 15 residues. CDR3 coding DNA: TGTGCCTGGAGTGGAGTGCGAGGCTCCTACAATGAGCAGTTCTTC. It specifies CAWSGVRGSYNEQFF.

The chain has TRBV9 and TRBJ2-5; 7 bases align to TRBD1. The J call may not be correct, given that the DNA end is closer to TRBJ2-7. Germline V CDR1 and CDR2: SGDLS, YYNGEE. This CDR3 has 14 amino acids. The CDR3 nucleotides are TGTGCCAGCAGCCCGGGACAGATCCCCTACGAGCAGTACTTC. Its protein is CASSPGQIPYEQYF.

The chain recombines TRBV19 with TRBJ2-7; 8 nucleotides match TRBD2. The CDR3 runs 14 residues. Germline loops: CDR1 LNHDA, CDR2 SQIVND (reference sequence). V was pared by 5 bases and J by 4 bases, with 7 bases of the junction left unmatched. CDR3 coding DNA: TGTGCCAGTAGTTCAGCGGGAGTCATGTACGAGCAGTACTTC. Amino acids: CASSSAGVMYEQYF. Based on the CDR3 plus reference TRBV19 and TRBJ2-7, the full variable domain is DGGITQSPKYLFRKEGQNVTLSCEQNLNHDAMYWYRQDPGQGLRLIYYSQIVNDFQKGDIAEGYSVSREKKESFPLTVTSAQKNPTAFYLCASSSAGVMYEQYFGPGTRLTVT.

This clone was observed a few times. CDR3 bases: TGTGCCAGTAGTATACCCAGGGTCCAGCCCCAGCATTTT. Translation gives CASSIPRVQPQHF. The J gene is TRBJ1-5, the V gene TRBV19; maybe TRBD1 (5 bases). V lost 2 bases and J lost 7, with 9 bases in between. The germline V gene has CDR1 LNHDA and CDR2 SQIVND (reference sequence). This CDR3 comprises 13 residues. Full variable domain (remainder filled in from reference TRBV19 and TRBJ1-5): DGGITQSPKYLFRKEGQNVTLSCEQNLNHDAMYWYRQDPGQGLRLIYYSQIVNDFQKGDIAEGYSVSREKKESFPLTVTSAQKNPTAFYLCASSIPRVQPQHFGDGTRLSIL.